Shown below are 29 T cell receptor beta chains from a single sample sequenced in a study of blood T cells in healthy people across ages. The use of a sample-barcoded 5' primer and a J-beta primer mix characterized a second PCR of about 6 to 12 cycles. One entry per CDR3 protein results from TCRdb running MiXCR on the 5' RACE reads. This sample yields around 1,600,000 distinct CDR3 sequences, of which approximately 43% are seen a single time; approximately 4.1% belongs to the top ten. The sample taken for sequencing was blood. These receptor sequences come from a woman under 30 in good health.

This clonotype was counted between two and nine times. The J gene is TRBJ2-1, the V gene TRBV7-2; no definite D call. V lost 6 bases to trimming and J lost 6 bases, with 6 bases between them. This CDR3 contains 11 residues. Looked up from germline, CDR1 is SGHTA and CDR2 is FQGNSA. CDR3: CASRSTNEQFF. CDR3 DNA: TGTGCCAGCAGGAGTACCAATGAGCAGTTCTTC. Using reference TRBV7-2 and TRBJ2-1 for the parts outside the CDR3, the full variable domain is GAGVSQSPSNKVTEKGKDVELRCDPISGHTALYWYRQSLGQGLEFLIYFQGNSAPDKSGLPSDRFSAERTGGSVSTLTIQRTQQEDSAVYLCASRSTNEQFFGPGTRLTVL.

The J gene is TRBJ1-6, the V gene TRBV20-1; possibly TRBD1 for D (6 bases). Trimming pared 5 bases from V and 1 base from J, leaving 21 bases between. CDR1 and CDR2 (germline): DFQATT, SNEGSKA (reference sequence). The length of the CDR3 is 18 residues. CDR3 nucleotides: TGCAGTGCTCCCCGACCTGCACAGGGAACGTCCTATAATTCACCCCTCCACTTT. As protein: CSAPRPAQGTSYNSPLHF.

This clonotype was detected ten times or more. The V call is TRBV7-8, the J call TRBJ2-7, with D unclear. This CDR3 is built from 14 residues. V was clipped by 0 bases and J by 2 bases, with 8 bases between them. Germline CDR1 SGHVS, CDR2 FQNEAQ. The CDR3 spells CASSLAAGAYEQYF. The CDR3 DNA is TGTGCCAGCAGCTTAGCGGCCGGAGCCTACGAGCAGTACTTC.

This clonotype was counted a few times. The rearrangement joins TRBV24-1 to TRBJ2-5; tentatively, D is TRBD1 (6 bases). Germline-derived CDR1 and CDR2 are KGHDR and SFDVKD. V was cut by 3 bases and J by 1 base, with 8 bases left in between. The CDR3 spans 14 residues. CDR3 residues: CATSDQGPQETQYF. The DNA for the CDR3 is TGTGCCACCAGTGATCAGGGGCCCCAAGAGACCCAGTACTTC.

This rearrangement joins TRBV7-2 to TRBJ2-3, with 8 bases lining up with TRBD1. This CDR3 comprises 16 residues. The junction had 10 bases not matched to a gene; V was cut back by 5 bases and J by 3 bases. The germline gives CDR1 SGHTA, CDR2 FQGNSA. The CDR3 region is CASSPARGRRTDTQYF. CDR3 coding DNA: TGTGCCAGCAGCCCAGCCAGGGGGCGCCGGACAGATACGCAGTATTTT.

This clonotype was recorded many times. The gene calls are TRBV4-1 and TRBJ2-1; the match to TRBD2 covers 9 bases. Looked up from germline, CDR1 is MGHRA and CDR2 is YSYEKL. Germline trimming cut 4 bases from V and 2 bases from J; bases unmatched to any gene: 6. The CDR3 runs 16 residues. CDR3 in DNA: TGCGCCAGCAGCCTTCTCCTAGCGGGGACCTACAATGAGCAGTTCTTC. Protein sequence: CASSLLLAGTYNEQFF.

This clonotype occurred a few times. Possible read error: a much larger clone is one base away. The gene calls are TRBV9 and TRBJ2-5; D is perhaps TRBD1 (6 bases). V was clipped by 4 bases and J by 11 bases, with 24 bases between them. The CDR3 totals 15 residues. Germline V gene sequence: CDR1 SGDLS, CDR2 YYNGEE. The CDR3 region is CASSPITDSYNEQYF. CDR3 nucleotide sequence: TGTGCCAGCAGCCCAATCACGGACAGCTACAATGAGCAGTACTTC.

The sample holds many counts of this clonotype. CDR3 nucleotide sequence: TGTGCCAGCAGCGTCAGGGTAGAGTACAATGAGCAGTTCTTC. It specifies CASSVRVEYNEQFF. V gene TRBV27 combines with J gene TRBJ2-1; D is possibly TRBD1 (5 bases). With 6 bases removed from V and 4 bases from J, the gap between germline ends came to 13 bases. The CDR3 consists of 14 residues. The germline gives CDR1 MNHEY, CDR2 SMNVEV (reference sequence).

This clonotype was seen a few times. V gene TRBV20-1 combines with J gene TRBJ1-4; D perhaps matches TRBD1 (6 bases). V lost 5 bases, J lost 9 bases, and 19 bases lay in between. This CDR3 has 14 residues. Per germline, CDR1 DFQATT and CDR2 SNEGSKA (reference sequence). CDR3 in DNA: TGCAGTGCTTCCCCCCGGGGGCTAAATCAAAAACTGTTTTTT. Amino acid sequence: CSASPRGLNQKLFF.

This clonotype showed up just a few times. This chain links TRBV12-3 or TRBV12-4 with TRBJ2-3, with 10 bases lining up with TRBD2. This CDR3 comprises 16 residues. The junction had 9 bases not matched to a gene; V was cut back by 2 bases and J by 7 bases. The CDR3 loop reads CASSLPTSGVRNTQYF. CDR3 nucleotide sequence: TGTGCCAGCAGTTTACCCACTAGCGGGGTCAGGAATACGCAGTATTTT.

This clonotype was seen a handful of times. The V and J genes are TRBV4-1 and TRBJ1-1; weak D call: TRBD1 (5 bases). The V gene's germline CDR1 is MGHRA and CDR2 YSYEKL. V lost 0 bases to trimming and J lost 1 base, with 15 bases between them. CDR3 size: 17 residues. The CDR3, as DNA: TGCGCCAGCAGCCAAGAGGGATATCTCGGGGGGAACACTGAAGCTTTCTTT. This sequence encodes CASSQEGYLGGNTEAFF.

CDR3 protein: CASSQRESYEQYF. For the CDR3, the DNA is TGCGCCAGTTCCCAGAGGGAATCCTACGAGCAGTACTTC. The chain recombines TRBV4-1 with TRBJ2-7, with D tentatively TRBD2 (5 bases). Germline CDR1 is MGHRA and CDR2 is YSYEKL. Trimming shortened V by 9 bases and J by 1 base, and 13 bases separated the two germline ends. This CDR3 has 13 residues.

The rearrangement links TRBV28 to TRBJ2-5, with unresolved D. The assigned J gene may be wrong: the sequence end matches TRBJ2-7 better. Germline V gene lookup returns CDR1 MDHEN and CDR2 SYDVKM. This CDR3 is 13 amino acids long. The CDR3 spells CASSQVDLYEQYF. CDR3 nucleotide sequence: TGTGCCAGCAGCCAAGTAGATCTCTACGAGCAGTACTTC.

This clonotype occurred a few times. The chain recombines TRBV11-2 with TRBJ2-7, with 8 bases identical to TRBD1. Germline-derived CDR1 and CDR2 are SGHAT and FQNNGV. V was pared by 7 bases and J by 1 base, with 9 bases of the junction left unmatched. The CDR3 spans 15 residues. The DNA for the CDR3 is TGTGCCAGCAACAACCACCGGGACAGGTCCTACGAGCAGTACTTC. As protein: CASNNHRDRSYEQYF. The full variable domain, with the rest looked up from reference TRBV11-2 and TRBJ2-7, is EAGVAQSPRYKIIEKRQSVAFWCNPISGHATLYWYQQILGQGPKLLIQFQNNGVVDDSQLPKDRFSAERLKGVDSTLKIQPAKLEDSAVYLCASNNHRDRSYEQYFGPGTRLTVT.

This clonotype was counted a few times. The CDR3 sequence: CASSYRDRSGYTF. The CDR3 region has the DNA TGTGCCAGCAGCTACAGGGATCGTAGCGGCTACACCTTC. V and J are TRBV7-2 and TRBJ1-2, with D perhaps TRBD1 (6 bases). The V end was cut by 4 bases, the J end by 8 bases, with 14 bases between. The length of the CDR3 is 13 residues. CDR1 SGHTA and CDR2 FQGNSA come from the germline V gene.

The genes are TRBV10-3 and TRBJ2-5; the D gene is possibly TRBD1 (6 bases). CDR1 is ENHRY and CDR2 is SYGVKD in the germline V gene. This CDR3 comprises 12 residues. The V end was cut by 6 bases, the J end by 1 base, with 6 bases between. The CDR3: CAIRGAQETQYF. The DNA of the CDR3 is TGTGCCATCAGGGGGGCCCAAGAGACCCAGTACTTC.

The genes are TRBV5-1 and TRBJ2-1, with D possibly called TRBD1 or TRBD2 (5 bases each). Germline CDR1 SGHRS, CDR2 YFSETQ. The V end was cut by 2 bases, the J end by 6 bases, with 24 bases between. The CDR3 totals 18 residues. The CDR3 sequence is CASSFRDSPWGVGNEQFF. CDR3 nucleotides: TGCGCCAGCAGCTTCCGAGACAGTCCCTGGGGAGTGGGCAATGAGCAGTTCTTC.

This clonotype was found a few times. The J gene is TRBJ2-4, the V gene TRBV20-1; D not resolved. Judging by the DNA end, TRBJ2-7 fits better; the J call may be wrong. CDR1 and CDR2 from the germline V gene are DFQATT and SNEGSKA (reference sequence). The CDR3 spans 12 residues. CDR3 loop: CSAPYLTYEQYF. For the CDR3, the DNA is TGCAGTGCTCCCTACCTCACTTACGAGCAGTACTTC.

The table lists this clonotype with a count of one. The rearrangement uses TRBV4-3 and TRBJ2-4; D remains unclear. CDR1 LGHNA and CDR2 YSLEER come from the germline V gene. With 3 bases removed from V and 2 bases from J, the gap between germline ends came to 8 bases. This CDR3 has 14 residues. The CDR3 DNA reads TGCGCCAGCAGCCAGGAACTGCCCAAAAACATTCAGTACTTC. Translated: CASSQELPKNIQYF.

This chain connects TRBV6-5 to TRBJ1-1; 7 nucleotides agree with TRBD1. CDR1 is MNHEY and CDR2 is SVGAGI in the germline V gene. This CDR3 has 12 residues. V trimming: 6 bases; J trimming: 8 bases; junction bases outside the gene matches: 6. CDR3 in DNA: TGTGCCAGCAGGGAGACAGGGTCCGAAGCTTTCTTT. It specifies CASRETGSEAFF.

The gene calls are TRBV5-6 and TRBJ1-1; D is possibly TRBD1 (6 bases). The V and J ends lost 4 bases and 3 bases respectively, with 16 bases between them. The germline gives CDR1 SGHDT, CDR2 YYEEEE. CDR3 length: 15 residues. The CDR3 here is CASSPVGGLDTEAFF. CDR3 sequence (DNA): TGTGCCAGCAGCCCGGTTGGGGGGCTCGACACTGAAGCTTTCTTT.

The chain uses TRBV27 and TRBJ2-7; TRBD1 agrees at 12 bases. Germline CDR1 is MNHEY and CDR2 is SMNVEV (reference sequence). The CDR3 spans 16 residues. V trimming: 5 bases; J trimming: 7 bases; junction bases outside the gene matches: 12. In DNA, the CDR3 is TGTGCCAGCAGTATAATCTCCGGGACAGGGGGCACTGAGCAGTACTTC. Translated: CASSIISGTGGTEQYF.

The CDR3 DNA sequence: TGTGCCAGCAGCGTTACGGCCAACGTCCTGACTTTC. It yields the protein CASSVTANVLTF. The rearrangement uses TRBV12-3 or TRBV12-4 and TRBJ2-6; no firm D call. V was cut by 6 bases and J by 6 bases, with 6 bases left in between. This CDR3 has 12 amino acids.

The rearrangement uses TRBV6-5 and TRBJ1-1, with D possibly matching TRBD1 (6 bases). The ends were cut back, 10 bases at V and 4 bases at J, with 13 bases in the middle. CDR1 and CDR2 from the germline V gene are MNHEY and SVGAGI. This CDR3 is 12 amino acids long. The CDR3 DNA reads as TGTGCCACCCGGGGGGGGCTCACTGAAGCTTTCTTT. This sequence encodes CATRGGLTEAFF.

The chain links TRBV20-1 to TRBJ1-1, with a possible D match to TRBD1 (5 bases). This CDR3 is 15 amino acids long. Germline CDR1 reads DFQATT; CDR2 reads SNEGSKA (reference sequence). V was trimmed by 0 bases and J by 0 bases, leaving 11 bases between them. The CDR3 is CSARDLPGMNTEAFF. CDR3 sequence (DNA): TGCAGTGCTAGAGATCTTCCAGGGATGAACACTGAAGCTTTCTTT.

The J gene is TRBJ2-1, the V gene TRBV20-1; 11 nucleotides align to TRBD2. With V trimmed by 7 bases and J by 4 bases, 12 bases remained unmatched. The germline CDR1 and CDR2 sequences are DFQATT and SNEGSKA (reference sequence). The CDR3 has 16 residues. The CDR3 reads CSVGPPGLAAYNEQFF. The CDR3 DNA sequence: TGCAGTGTTGGGCCCCCGGGACTAGCGGCGTACAATGAGCAGTTCTTC.

This chain joins TRBV29-1 and TRBJ1-2, with a tentative D call TRBD1 (6 bases). CDR1 SQVTM and CDR2 ANQGSEA come from the germline V gene. The ends were cut back, 3 bases at V and 4 bases at J, with 18 bases in the middle. This CDR3 has 15 residues. The CDR3 reads CSVEGGQGLLYGYTF. As DNA, the CDR3 is TGCAGCGTTGAGGGGGGACAAGGACTCCTCTATGGCTACACCTTC.

This clonotype was counted a few times. The chain recombines TRBV13 with TRBJ1-5; weak D call: TRBD1 (5 bases). Germline assignment: CDR1 PRHDT and CDR2 FYEKMQ (reference sequence). V gave up 3 bases and J gave up 5 bases, with 8 bases separating them. This CDR3 spans 13 amino acids. Here the CDR3 DNA reads TGTGCCAGCAGCTTGAGGGGACATCAGCCCCAGCATTTT. Protein sequence: CASSLRGHQPQHF.

This clonotype was observed many times. The chain joins TRBV29-1 to TRBJ2-4; 7 nucleotides match TRBD2. With V trimmed by 6 bases and J by 0 bases, 11 bases remained unmatched. The CDR3 extends over 16 amino acids. In germline, CDR1 is SQVTM, CDR2 ANQGSEA. CDR3 amino acids: CSVQSGEGLAKNIQYF. In DNA form, the CDR3 reads TGCAGCGTCCAATCTGGGGAGGGACTAGCCAAAAACATTCAGTACTTC.